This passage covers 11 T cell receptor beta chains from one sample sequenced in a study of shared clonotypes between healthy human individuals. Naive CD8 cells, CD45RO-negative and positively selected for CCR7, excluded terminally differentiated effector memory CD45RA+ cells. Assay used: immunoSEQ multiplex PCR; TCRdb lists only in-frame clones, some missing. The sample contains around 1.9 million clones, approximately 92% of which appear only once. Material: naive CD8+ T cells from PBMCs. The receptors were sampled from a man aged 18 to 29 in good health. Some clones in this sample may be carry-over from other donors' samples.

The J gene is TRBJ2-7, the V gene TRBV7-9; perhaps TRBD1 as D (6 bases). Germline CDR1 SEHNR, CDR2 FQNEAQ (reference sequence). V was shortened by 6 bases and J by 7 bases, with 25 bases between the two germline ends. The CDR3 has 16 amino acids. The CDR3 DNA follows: TGTGCCAGCAGTTACGATCGGGACACCTCCATAGGGGAGCAGTACTTC. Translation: CASSYDRDTSIGEQYF.

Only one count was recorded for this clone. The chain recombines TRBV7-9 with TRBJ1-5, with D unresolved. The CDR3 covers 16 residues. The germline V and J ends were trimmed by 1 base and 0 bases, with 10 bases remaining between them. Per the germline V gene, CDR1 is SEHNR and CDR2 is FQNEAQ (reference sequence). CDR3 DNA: TGTGCCAGCAGCTTAGAGGGCGGGTTTAGCAATCAGCCCCAGCATTTT. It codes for CASSLEGGFSNQPQHF.

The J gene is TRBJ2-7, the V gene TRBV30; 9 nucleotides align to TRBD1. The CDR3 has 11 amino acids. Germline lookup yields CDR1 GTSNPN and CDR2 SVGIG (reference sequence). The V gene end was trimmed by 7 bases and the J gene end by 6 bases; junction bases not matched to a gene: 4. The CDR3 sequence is CASDRGFEQYF. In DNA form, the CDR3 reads TGTGCCTCCGACAGGGGGTTCGAGCAGTACTTC.

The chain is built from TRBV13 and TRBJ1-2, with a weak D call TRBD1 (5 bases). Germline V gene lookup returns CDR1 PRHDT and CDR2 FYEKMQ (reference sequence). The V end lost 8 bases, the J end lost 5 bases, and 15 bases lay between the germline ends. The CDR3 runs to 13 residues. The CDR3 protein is CASSGRGIYGYTF. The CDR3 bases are TGTGCCAGCTCCGGGCGGGGGATATATGGCTACACCTTC.

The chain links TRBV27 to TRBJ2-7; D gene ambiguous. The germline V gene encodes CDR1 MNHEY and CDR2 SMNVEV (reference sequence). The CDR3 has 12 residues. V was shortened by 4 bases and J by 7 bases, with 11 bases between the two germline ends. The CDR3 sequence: CASSSSLLEQYF. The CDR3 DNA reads TGTGCCAGCAGTTCCTCCCTCCTGGAGCAGTACTTC.

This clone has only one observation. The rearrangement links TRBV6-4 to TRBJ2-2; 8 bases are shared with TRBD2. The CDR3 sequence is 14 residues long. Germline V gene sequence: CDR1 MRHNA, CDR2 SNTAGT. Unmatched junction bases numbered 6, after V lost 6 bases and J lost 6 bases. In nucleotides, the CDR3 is TGTGCCAGCAGATCCGGGACTAGATCCGGGGAGCTGTTTTTT. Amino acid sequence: CASRSGTRSGELFF.

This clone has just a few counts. As DNA, the CDR3 is TGTGCCAGCAGCGGCGGGACTCCCTATGGCTACACCTTC. It codes for CASSGGTPYGYTF. This sequence joins TRBV7-9 and TRBJ1-2; maybe TRBD1 (5 bases). The V end lost 5 bases, the J end lost 4 bases, and 11 bases lay between the germline ends. Germline-derived CDR1 and CDR2 are SEHNR and FQNEAQ (reference sequence). This CDR3 contains 13 residues.

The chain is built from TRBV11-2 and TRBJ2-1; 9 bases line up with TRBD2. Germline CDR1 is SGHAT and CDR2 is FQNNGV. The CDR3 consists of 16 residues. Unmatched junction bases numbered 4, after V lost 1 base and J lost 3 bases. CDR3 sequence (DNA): TGTGCCAGCAGCTTAGCAGGTAGCGGGAGCTACAATGAGCAGTTCTTC. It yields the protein CASSLAGSGSYNEQFF.

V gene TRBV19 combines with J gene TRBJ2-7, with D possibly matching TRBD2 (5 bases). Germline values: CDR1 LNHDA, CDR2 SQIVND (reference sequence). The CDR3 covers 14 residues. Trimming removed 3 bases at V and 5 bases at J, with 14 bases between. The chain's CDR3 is CASSMGVGEDEQYF. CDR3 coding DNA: TGTGCCAGTAGTATGGGCGTCGGGGAAGACGAGCAGTACTTC.

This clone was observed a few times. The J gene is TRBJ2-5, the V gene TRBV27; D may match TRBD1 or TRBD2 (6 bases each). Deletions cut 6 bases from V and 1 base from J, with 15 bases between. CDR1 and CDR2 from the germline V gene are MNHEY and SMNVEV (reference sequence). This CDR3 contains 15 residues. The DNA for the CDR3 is TGTGCCAGCAGCGACCGGGGGCACCGCCAAGAGACCCAGTACTTC. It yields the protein CASSDRGHRQETQYF.

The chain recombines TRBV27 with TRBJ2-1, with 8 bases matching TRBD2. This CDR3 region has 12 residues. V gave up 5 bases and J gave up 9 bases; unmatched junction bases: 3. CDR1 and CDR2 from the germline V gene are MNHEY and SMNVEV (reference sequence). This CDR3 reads CASSTLAVEQFF. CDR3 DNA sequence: TGTGCCAGCAGTACACTAGCGGTTGAGCAGTTCTTC.